This T cell receptor beta chain emerged from a study of vaccination and CD4 T cells after COVID-19. This clonotype was seen more than once but under ten times. No antigen is known for it. Time point denoted: late sampling 161 to 241 days after vaccination in three convalescent patients. Described treatment: 10-day PBMC culture with coronavirus spike peptide pools or control peptides (ViraFEST assay). Days 3 and 7 saw half the medium replaced with fresh IL-2 medium. Cultured CD4+ T cell DNA was sequenced using the Oncomine TCR Beta short-read assay. MiXCR was run by TCRdb on the PCR reads, yielding one entry per CDR3 protein. The table lists approximately 24,000 distinct CDR3 sequences, around 42% of them singletons. The specimen comprised CD4+ T cells from blood, cultured in vitro, sampled about 7 months after SARS-CoV-2 vaccination. The source of this sequence is a human donor who had recovered from COVID-19.

The CDR3 sequence is CASSTGTNYGYTF. The CDR3 DNA sequence: TGTGCCAGCAGTACAGGGACGAACTATGGCTACACCTTC. The chain has TRBV6-1 and TRBJ1-2; TRBD1 might be the D (6 bases). The CDR3 runs 13 residues. V was clipped by 5 bases and J by 2 bases, with 9 bases between them. Germline V gives CDR1 MNHNS, CDR2 SASEGT.